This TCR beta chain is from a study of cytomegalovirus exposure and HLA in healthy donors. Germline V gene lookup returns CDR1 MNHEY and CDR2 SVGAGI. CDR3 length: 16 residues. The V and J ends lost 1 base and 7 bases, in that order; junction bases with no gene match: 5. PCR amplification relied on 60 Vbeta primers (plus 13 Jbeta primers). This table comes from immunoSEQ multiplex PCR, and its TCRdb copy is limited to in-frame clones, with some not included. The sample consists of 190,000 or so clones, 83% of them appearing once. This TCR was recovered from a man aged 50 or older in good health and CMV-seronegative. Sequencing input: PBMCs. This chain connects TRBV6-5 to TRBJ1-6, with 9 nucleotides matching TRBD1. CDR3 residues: CASSYFRGQGNSPLHF. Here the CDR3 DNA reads TGTGCCAGCAGTTACTTCCGAGGACAGGGGAATTCACCCCTCCACTTT.